The clone carrying this T cell receptor beta chain was picked up one time. The table came from immunoSEQ multiplex PCR; TCRdb's copy has only in-frame clones and leaves some out. The sample lists millions of clones, approximately 95% occurring once. V was cut by 5 bases and J by 4 bases, with 12 bases left in between. Germline assignment: CDR1 SEHNR and CDR2 FQNEAQ (reference sequence). The CDR3 length is 13 residues. A CD45RA+ naive subset and a CD45RA-negative memory subset were split from CD4+ cells. This entry is derived from a study of shared clonotypes between healthy human individuals. Across the study: For every donor, three CD4 naive, three CD4 memory, two CD8 naive and one CD8 memory plates were used.

Sample: naive CD4+ T cells sorted from blood. Noted subset: CD45RA+ positively selected. This clonotype was obtained from a man aged 18 to 30 in good health. The V gene is TRBV7-9, the J gene TRBJ2-7; D gene unclear. The CDR3 DNA sequence: TGTGCCAGCAGCCCCCAATCCGGGTACGAGCAGTACTTC. It is translated as CASSPQSGYEQYF.